Listed below are T cell receptor beta chains from one sample, sequenced in a study of blood T cell repertoires in COVID-19. Generated by immunoSEQ multiplex PCR, the TCRdb table keeps only in-frame clones and is missing some. The sample has about 120,000 clones; roughly 84% are singletons. Specimen: peripheral blood. The receptor source for this set is a man in his 60s with acute or convalescent COVID-19. The CDR3 runs from the conserved cysteine through the conserved F or W. D genes are given only for firm matches. Only part of the rows carry a size: once, few, many, or a class if the clone is expanded.

DNA: TGTGCCAGCAGCCTCTACCCTCGACAGGGGGCCAACACCGGGGAGCTGTTTTTT; CDR3: CASSLYPRQGANTGELFF; D: TRBD1; J: TRBJ2-2; size: NA; V: TRBV6-2/TRBV6-3
DNA: TGTGCCAGCAGCGACCCGCGGGGTGCCAAAAACATTCAGTACTTC; CDR3: CASSDPRGAKNIQYF; D: NA; J: TRBJ2-4; size: NA; V: TRBV9
DNA: TGTGCCAGCAGCCCCCAGGAGACCCAGTACTTC; CDR3: CASSPQETQYF; D: NA; J: TRBJ2-5; size: NA; V: TRBV7-8
DNA: TGTGCCAGCAGTTTTCACGGACAAAACACTGAAGCTTTCTTT; CDR3: CASSFHGQNTEAFF; D: NA; J: TRBJ1-1; size: NA; V: TRBV28
DNA: TGTGCCAGCAGCCTACGGGGGACAGTGTACTCTGGGGCCAACGTCCTGACTTTC; CDR3: CASSLRGTVYSGANVLTF; D: NA; J: TRBJ2-6; size: NA; V: TRBV7-9
DNA: TGTGCCAGCTCACCGCGTAACAGGGGTGGATCGAACACTGAAGCTTTCTTT; CDR3: CASSPRNRGGSNTEAFF; D: TRBD1; J: TRBJ1-1; size: NA; V: TRBV18
DNA: TGTGCCAGCAGTCCCGGACTAGCGCCATACAATGAGCAGTTCTTC; CDR3: CASSPGLAPYNEQFF; D: TRBD2; J: TRBJ2-1; size: NA; V: TRBV6-5
DNA: TGTGCCAGCAGCGCCCCCGGGACAGGGAAGACCAATGAGCAGTTCTTC; CDR3: CASSAPGTGKTNEQFF; D: TRBD1; J: TRBJ2-1; size: NA; V: TRBV13
DNA: TGTGCCAGCCGGGGGGCAGACGACCAAGAGACCCAGTACTTC; CDR3: CASRGADDQETQYF; D: NA; J: TRBJ2-5; size: NA; V: TRBV10-3
DNA: TGTGCCAGCAGCTCCCACAGGGTTTACGATGGCTACACCTTC; CDR3: CASSSHRVYDGYTF; D: NA; J: TRBJ1-2; size: once; V: TRBV9
DNA: TGTGCCAGCAGCTTGAGCCTTCAGGGGTATGGCTACACCTTC; CDR3: CASSLSLQGYGYTF; D: NA; J: TRBJ1-2; size: once; V: TRBV11-2
DNA: TGTGCCAGCAGCAAGGGGTGCGGGGAGACCCAGTACTTC; CDR3: CASSKGCGETQYF; D: NA; J: TRBJ2-5; size: NA; V: TRBV21-1
DNA: TGTGCCAGTTTACAGGGGGCCATCTACGAGCAGTACTTC; CDR3: CASLQGAIYEQYF; D: TRBD1; J: TRBJ2-7; size: few; V: TRBV6-5
DNA: TGTGCCAGCAGGGGACCTTCACTAGCGGGAGGTGTAGATACGCAGTATTTT; CDR3: CASRGPSLAGGVDTQYF; D: TRBD2; J: TRBJ2-3; size: NA; V: TRBV5-4
DNA: TGTGCCAGCAGCTTGGTAGGAGCTGGCTACACCTTC; CDR3: CASSLVGAGYTF; D: NA; J: TRBJ1-2; size: NA; V: TRBV5-8
DNA: TGTGCCAGCAGTTTATCCCCGCCAGGGGGCAATGAAAAACTGTTTTTT; CDR3: CASSLSPPGGNEKLFF; D: TRBD1; J: TRBJ1-4; size: NA; V: TRBV27
DNA: TGTGCCAGCAGTGAAGTTCGGAGGGACAGGGTAGGGACCCAGTACTTC; CDR3: CASSEVRRDRVGTQYF; D: TRBD1; J: TRBJ2-5; size: NA; V: TRBV2
DNA: TGTGCCACCAGTGATACGACAGCCAACACCGGGGAGCTGTTTTTT; CDR3: CATSDTTANTGELFF; D: NA; J: TRBJ2-2; size: NA; V: TRBV24-1
DNA: TGCGCCAGCAGGTACAGGGAGAACACTGAAGCTTTCTTT; CDR3: CASRYRENTEAFF; D: NA; J: TRBJ1-1; size: NA; V: TRBV5-1
DNA: TGTGCCAGCAGCACCGCGTCCTACGAGCAGTACTTC; CDR3: CASSTASYEQYF; D: NA; J: TRBJ2-7; size: NA; V: TRBV12-3/TRBV12-4
DNA: TGTGCCAGCAGTTTCCGGGGAACCTACGAGCAGTACTTC; CDR3: CASSFRGTYEQYF; D: NA; J: TRBJ2-7; size: NA; V: TRBV27
DNA: TGCAGCGTTGAAGTGGGAGCTGGCTACACCTTC; CDR3: CSVEVGAGYTF; D: NA; J: TRBJ1-2; size: NA; V: TRBV29-1
DNA: TGTGCCAGCAGCTCCGTGGCTAGCGGGTACAATGAGCAGTTCTTC; CDR3: CASSSVASGYNEQFF; D: TRBD2; J: TRBJ2-1; size: NA; V: TRBV7-2
DNA: TGTGCCAGCAATAGAGGGTCCGCAGATACGCAGTATTTT; CDR3: CASNRGSADTQYF; D: NA; J: TRBJ2-3; size: NA; V: TRBV27
DNA: TGTGCCAGCAGCTTGGGGGCGGGACAGAGTCTCGATGAGCAGTTCTTC; CDR3: CASSLGAGQSLDEQFF; D: NA; J: TRBJ2-1; size: NA; V: TRBV11-3
DNA: TGTGCCAGCAGTGACAGGCGGGGGTACGAGCAGTACTTC; CDR3: CASSDRRGYEQYF; D: TRBD2; J: TRBJ2-7; size: NA; V: TRBV6-1
DNA: TGTGCCAGCAGCTTGGAGTTGAGCTCCTACAATGAGCAGTTCTTC; CDR3: CASSLELSSYNEQFF; D: NA; J: TRBJ2-1; size: NA; V: TRBV7-8
DNA: TGTGCCAGCACTACCAACAGCCCTCCTGAAGCTTTCTTT; CDR3: CASTTNSPPEAFF; D: NA; J: TRBJ1-1; size: NA; V: TRBV28
DNA: TGCGCCAGCAGCCAAGAGGTAGGGGCGCGGGGCACTGAAGCTTTCTTT; CDR3: CASSQEVGARGTEAFF; D: NA; J: TRBJ1-1; size: few; V: TRBV4-3
DNA: TGTGCCAGTAGTCTTAGCGGGAACCAAGAGACCCAGTACTTC; CDR3: CASSLSGNQETQYF; D: TRBD2; J: TRBJ2-5; size: few; V: TRBV19
DNA: TGTGCCAGCAGCCCCGGATCAGGGGAGTCAGATACGCAGTATTTT; CDR3: CASSPGSGESDTQYF; D: NA; J: TRBJ2-3; size: NA; V: TRBV9
DNA: TGTGCCAGCAGCTTCGACGGGACTAGCGGCTACAATGAGCAGTTCTTC; CDR3: CASSFDGTSGYNEQFF; D: TRBD2; J: TRBJ2-1; size: NA; V: TRBV5-6
DNA: TGTGCCAGCAGCCCCCGACAGGGGGAGGCCTATGGCTACACCTTC; CDR3: CASSPRQGEAYGYTF; D: TRBD1; J: TRBJ1-2; size: NA; V: TRBV6-2/TRBV6-3
DNA: TGTGCCAGCAGCTCCCCCCTCGGAGCTAGCGCATACAATGAGCAGTTCTTC; CDR3: CASSSPLGASAYNEQFF; D: NA; J: TRBJ2-1; size: NA; V: TRBV7-9
DNA: TGTGCCAGCAGTTCGCGCGGAGGATCTGCCGGGGAGCTGTTTTTT; CDR3: CASSSRGGSAGELFF; D: NA; J: TRBJ2-2; size: NA; V: TRBV27
DNA: TGTGCTAGTGGACTGCAGAGGGATGAGCAGTTCTTC; CDR3: CASGLQRDEQFF; D: NA; J: TRBJ2-1; size: NA; V: TRBV12-5
DNA: TGTGCCAGCAGTTACTCGGGTCCGGGACAGGACTACGAGCAGTACTTC; CDR3: CASSYSGPGQDYEQYF; D: TRBD1; J: TRBJ2-7; size: NA; V: TRBV6-5
DNA: TGTGCCAGCAGCGTTGGGACTAGTGACTACAATGAGCAGTTCTTC; CDR3: CASSVGTSDYNEQFF; D: TRBD2; J: TRBJ2-1; size: NA; V: TRBV9
DNA: TGTGCCAGTAGTTCCTTTCCCGGGACAGGGCTGGGCGAGCAGTACTTC; CDR3: CASSSFPGTGLGEQYF; D: TRBD1; J: TRBJ2-7; size: NA; V: TRBV19
DNA: TGTGCCAGCAGCTCTCCGGCTCGGGGTTTTAGTGCCTACGAGCAGTACTTC; CDR3: CASSSPARGFSAYEQYF; D: NA; J: TRBJ2-7; size: NA; V: TRBV11-2
DNA: TGTGCCACCAGTGATTCCGCCAGGGGCAACAATCAGCCCCAGCATTTT; CDR3: CATSDSARGNNQPQHF; D: NA; J: TRBJ1-5; size: few; V: TRBV24-1
DNA: TGCGCCAGCAGCGCGGACATCCCGATCTCTGGGGCCAACGTCCTGACTTTC; CDR3: CASSADIPISGANVLTF; D: NA; J: TRBJ2-6; size: NA; V: TRBV4-3
DNA: TGTGCCAGCAGCGTTTCCGAATGGCACGAGCAGTACTTC; CDR3: CASSVSEWHEQYF; D: NA; J: TRBJ2-7; size: NA; V: TRBV9
DNA: TGTGCCACCAGCAGAGATGGTCAGAATAATTCACCCCTCCACTTT; CDR3: CATSRDGQNNSPLHF; D: NA; J: TRBJ1-6; size: NA; V: TRBV15
DNA: TGTGCCAGTAGTACGCGGGAACCGGGCAATGAGCAGTTCTTC; CDR3: CASSTREPGNEQFF; D: NA; J: TRBJ2-1; size: NA; V: TRBV19
DNA: TGTGCCAGCTCACCCTCGGACAGCCGCTGGGGCTACACCTTC; CDR3: CASSPSDSRWGYTF; D: NA; J: TRBJ1-2; size: NA; V: TRBV18
DNA: TGTGCCAGCAGCTTGGCTCCGGCAGGGGGGACCGGGGAGCTGTTTTTT; CDR3: CASSLAPAGGTGELFF; D: NA; J: TRBJ2-2; size: NA; V: TRBV7-2
DNA: TGTGCCAGCAGTGAGGTCACCGGGGAGCTGTTTTTT; CDR3: CASSEVTGELFF; D: NA; J: TRBJ2-2; size: NA; V: TRBV7-3
DNA: TGTGCCAGCAGTGAAGGGCCGAGGAACTATGGCTACACCTTC; CDR3: CASSEGPRNYGYTF; D: NA; J: TRBJ1-2; size: few; V: TRBV6-1